Listed below are T cell receptor beta chains from one sample, sequenced in a study of OX40 agonist ivuxolimab in advanced cancers. Here immunoSEQ multiplex PCR was the method, and the copy in TCRdb shows in-frame clones only, minus some. The top ten hold 15% of the sample, which has more than 35,000 clones, more than 80% seen once. The sequenced sample was CD4+ or CD8+ T cells sorted from blood, obtained in a trial of the OX40 agonist ivuxolimab. These receptors came from an adult with an advanced solid tumor such as melanoma, head and neck, liver or kidney cancer. The conserved cysteine and the conserved F or W are not part of the CDR3 here. The order of the fields is V gene, J gene, clone size, D gene, CDR3 protein. A D gene is named only where the DNA matches it firmly. Clone size is stated in some rows and not others, as once, few, many or a class when expanded.

V gene: TRBV4-3
J gene: TRBJ2-1
clone size: .
D gene: TRBD2
CDR3 protein: ASSQSRTSGGFDEQF

V gene: TRBV28
J gene: TRBJ1-5
clone size: .
D gene: .
CDR3 protein: ASSLTAVHSNQPQH

V gene: TRBV19
J gene: TRBJ1-1
clone size: .
D gene: .
CDR3 protein: ASSIDLGAQAF

V gene: TRBV18
J gene: TRBJ1-6
clone size: .
D gene: .
CDR3 protein: ASSTGTYNSPLH

V gene: TRBV5-6
J gene: TRBJ1-1
clone size: .
D gene: .
CDR3 protein: ASSPWGDMNTEAF

V gene: TRBV4-1
J gene: TRBJ1-1
clone size: few
D gene: .
CDR3 protein: ASSQEETLNTEAF

V gene: TRBV28
J gene: TRBJ2-7
clone size: .
D gene: TRBD1
CDR3 protein: ASRLGQGLIYEQY

V gene: TRBV4-2
J gene: TRBJ2-7
clone size: .
D gene: .
CDR3 protein: ASSPNELERSYEQY

V gene: TRBV11-2
J gene: TRBJ2-7
clone size: .
D gene: .
CDR3 protein: ASSLGVFGYEQY

V gene: TRBV7-9
J gene: TRBJ2-3
clone size: few
D gene: .
CDR3 protein: AIHTTSADTQY

V gene: TRBV6-1
J gene: TRBJ2-3
clone size: .
D gene: TRBD1
CDR3 protein: ASSEVGTGGITDTQY

V gene: TRBV18
J gene: TRBJ1-2
clone size: .
D gene: .
CDR3 protein: ASSPSSSNYGYT

V gene: TRBV9
J gene: TRBJ2-1
clone size: .
D gene: .
CDR3 protein: ASSVAGALVHNEQF

V gene: TRBV5-4
J gene: TRBJ1-2
clone size: .
D gene: .
CDR3 protein: ASSRIPNYGYT

V gene: TRBV27
J gene: TRBJ1-1
clone size: .
D gene: .
CDR3 protein: ASSPGPYTVNTEAF

V gene: TRBV6-6
J gene: TRBJ1-5
clone size: .
D gene: TRBD1
CDR3 protein: ASVDRVISNQPQH

V gene: TRBV19
J gene: TRBJ1-1
clone size: once
D gene: .
CDR3 protein: ASSIGRTNTEAF

V gene: TRBV27
J gene: TRBJ2-5
clone size: .
D gene: .
CDR3 protein: ASSWGETQY

V gene: TRBV9
J gene: TRBJ2-7
clone size: .
D gene: .
CDR3 protein: ASSLLRRGAVCEQY

V gene: TRBV29-1
J gene: TRBJ1-1
clone size: .
D gene: .
CDR3 protein: SVGTQAF

V gene: TRBV7-4
J gene: TRBJ2-5
clone size: few
D gene: TRBD2
CDR3 protein: ASSLRGTKETQY

V gene: TRBV2
J gene: TRBJ2-6
clone size: .
D gene: .
CDR3 protein: ASSPYRASGANVLT

V gene: TRBV11-2
J gene: TRBJ1-4
clone size: .
D gene: TRBD1
CDR3 protein: ASSLFQGDLPATNEKLF

V gene: TRBV28
J gene: TRBJ2-1
clone size: .
D gene: .
CDR3 protein: ASSFSRVGDEQF

V gene: TRBV19
J gene: TRBJ2-7
clone size: .
D gene: TRBD1
CDR3 protein: ASSIVQGAYEQY

V gene: TRBV18
J gene: TRBJ2-3
clone size: .
D gene: .
CDR3 protein: ASSLTSPDTQY

V gene: TRBV19
J gene: TRBJ1-2
clone size: .
D gene: TRBD1
CDR3 protein: ASSPRDRGYGYT

V gene: TRBV11-3
J gene: TRBJ2-3
clone size: medium-sized
D gene: .
CDR3 protein: ASSSYHPTDTDTQY

V gene: TRBV20-1
J gene: TRBJ2-1
clone size: .
D gene: .
CDR3 protein: SARSGEQF

V gene: TRBV10-3
J gene: TRBJ2-7
clone size: .
D gene: .
CDR3 protein: ATVDRGQGTLGEQY

V gene: TRBV6-5
J gene: TRBJ2-5
clone size: .
D gene: TRBD2
CDR3 protein: ASSLGGPGETQY

V gene: TRBV27
J gene: TRBJ2-7
clone size: once
D gene: .
CDR3 protein: ASQTTQGTIHEQY

V gene: TRBV7-8
J gene: TRBJ2-7
clone size: .
D gene: .
CDR3 protein: ASSLAKGLSYLLLDEQY

V gene: TRBV9
J gene: TRBJ2-3
clone size: .
D gene: .
CDR3 protein: ASSVQLAASTDTQY

V gene: TRBV4-1
J gene: TRBJ1-1
clone size: medium-sized
D gene: .
CDR3 protein: ASSTQGGAEAF

V gene: TRBV4-1
J gene: TRBJ2-7
clone size: medium-sized
D gene: TRBD1
CDR3 protein: ASSHGTGALEQY

V gene: TRBV28
J gene: TRBJ2-7
clone size: .
D gene: .
CDR3 protein: ASISAQGLLLSYEQY

V gene: TRBV28
J gene: TRBJ2-2
clone size: .
D gene: TRBD2
CDR3 protein: ASRRVAGGITGELF

V gene: TRBV6-5
J gene: TRBJ1-5
clone size: .
D gene: TRBD1
CDR3 protein: ASSFDRGSNQPQH

V gene: TRBV6-5
J gene: TRBJ1-1
clone size: .
D gene: .
CDR3 protein: ASSYSSVGEAF

V gene: TRBV13
J gene: TRBJ2-7
clone size: once
D gene: .
CDR3 protein: ASSQGGTGRSYEQY

V gene: TRBV19
J gene: TRBJ2-7
clone size: .
D gene: TRBD2
CDR3 protein: ASSTRLAAGGEQY

V gene: TRBV4-2
J gene: TRBJ2-1
clone size: .
D gene: TRBD2
CDR3 protein: ASSQMGAGGPLSEQF

V gene: TRBV19
J gene: TRBJ1-1
clone size: .
D gene: .
CDR3 protein: ASSTAYPPLVNTEAF

V gene: TRBV5-8
J gene: TRBJ1-4
clone size: few
D gene: .
CDR3 protein: ASSWGSRSDEKLF

V gene: TRBV4-1
J gene: TRBJ2-5
clone size: once
D gene: .
CDR3 protein: ASSQGTAQETQY

V gene: TRBV13
J gene: TRBJ2-5
clone size: once
D gene: TRBD1
CDR3 protein: ASSLGHGGDRGSGPNQTQY

V gene: TRBV28
J gene: TRBJ2-1
clone size: .
D gene: TRBD2
CDR3 protein: ASSLAGGEDEQF

V gene: TRBV4-3
J gene: TRBJ2-3
clone size: few
D gene: TRBD2
CDR3 protein: ASSQDRGGPDTQY

V gene: TRBV30
J gene: TRBJ2-7
clone size: .
D gene: TRBD1
CDR3 protein: AWGTELYEQY

V gene: TRBV6-1
J gene: TRBJ2-3
clone size: .
D gene: .
CDR3 protein: ASSPRDSTDTQY